The entry below describes one T cell receptor beta chain. This entry is derived from a study of blood T cell repertoires in COVID-19. Study-wide background: Specimens from acute and convalescent COVID-19 originated in the United States, Italy and Spain.

There are 16 residues in the CDR3. Looked up from germline, CDR1 is SGHRS and CDR2 is YFSETQ. The trim removed 4 bases at V and 8 bases at J, leaving 15 bases unmatched. TCRdb's copy holds only in-frame clones and misses some; the assay was immunoSEQ multiplex PCR. The sample gives approximately 390,000 clones, 80% to 90% of which show up once; around 9.3% is in the top ten. The TCR comes from a woman between 45 and 65 years old who had recovered from COVID-19. The chain employs TRBV5-1 and TRBJ2-1; 7 nucleotides match TRBD2. Material for sequencing was PBMCs or T cells enriched from blood (not recorded which). This CDR3 is CASSPGSLAEIYEQFF. CDR3 DNA: TGCGCCAGCAGCCCGGGTAGTCTAGCGGAAATCTATGAGCAGTTCTTC. Together with reference TRBV5-1 and TRBJ2-1, the CDR3 gives the full variable domain: KAGVTQTPRYLIKTRGQQVTLSCSPISGHRSVSWYQQTPGQGLQFLFEYFSETQRNKGNFPGRFSGRQFSNSRSEMNVSTLELGDSALYLCASSPGSLAEIYEQFFGPGTRLTVL.